A single sample is the source of the 20 T cell receptor beta chains below, sequenced in a study of CD8 T cells in Susac syndrome. Reverse transcription of roughly 0.5 to 1 ug RNA used random hexamers. TCRdb itself ran the immunoSEQ multiplex PCR reads through MiXCR, one entry per CDR3 protein. The sample comprises 170,000 or so distinct CDR3 sequences, roughly 94% of which are singletons, and 0.12% rests with the top ten. The sequenced sample was CD4+ T cells from PBMCs. These receptors were obtained from a human donor with Susac syndrome.

The rearrangement joins TRBV5-4 to TRBJ2-1; 7 bases agree with TRBD1. Trimming at V came to 4 bases and at J to 2 bases, leaving 6 bases not matched to a gene. Germline V gene data show CDR1 as SGHNT and CDR2 as YYREEE (reference sequence). The CDR3 totals 15 residues. The CDR3 protein is CASSLDRATYNEQFF. CDR3 sequence (DNA): TGTGCCAGCAGCCTAGACAGGGCTACCTACAATGAGCAGTTCTTC. The whole variable domain, remainder taken from reference TRBV5-4 and TRBJ2-1, is ETGVTQSPTHLIKTRGQQVTLRCSSQSGHNTVSWYQQALGQGPQFIFQYYREEENGRGNFPPRFSGLQFPNYSSELNVNALELDDSALYLCASSLDRATYNEQFFGPGTRLTVL.

The rearrangement uses TRBV7-8 and TRBJ2-7; D tentatively reads TRBD1 or TRBD2 (5 bases each). Germline V gene sequence: CDR1 SGHVS, CDR2 FQNEAQ. The length of the CDR3 is 12 residues. CDR3: CDHPGAPYEQYF. For the CDR3, the DNA is TGTGATCACCCCGGGGCACCCTACGAGCAGTACTTC.

This clonotype came up once. The V gene is TRBV11-2, the J gene TRBJ2-3; TRBD2 agrees at 11 bases. The germline V gene encodes CDR1 SGHAT and CDR2 FQNNGV. The CDR3 is 16 residues long. Germline trimming cut 5 bases from V and 3 bases from J; bases unmatched to any gene: 7. CDR3 sequence: CASSLPVAGGTDTQYF. The CDR3 coding sequence is TGTGCCAGCAGCCTACCGGTAGCGGGGGGGACAGATACGCAGTATTTT.

This chain joins TRBV7-2 and TRBJ1-1, with TRBD1 matching over 7 bases. This CDR3 spans 13 amino acids. In germline, CDR1 is SGHTA, CDR2 FQGNSA. With 3 bases clipped from V and 4 bases from J, the junction kept 2 bases outside the gene matches. The CDR3: CASSLRGPTEAFF. In nucleotides, the CDR3 is TGTGCCAGCAGCTTGAGGGGGCCCACTGAAGCTTTCTTT.

The gene calls are TRBV9 and TRBJ2-3; 9 bases align to TRBD1. The ends lost 2 bases at V and 5 bases at J; junction bases unmatched: 12. Germline V lookup: CDR1 SGDLS, CDR2 YYNGEE. This CDR3 spans 17 amino acids. The CDR3 spells CASSVSTGQGFGDTQYF. In nucleotides, the CDR3 is TGTGCCAGCAGCGTCTCAACGGGACAGGGTTTTGGAGATACGCAGTATTTT. Full variable domain (remainder filled in from reference TRBV9 and TRBJ2-3): DSGVTQTPKHLITATGQRVTLRCSPRSGDLSVYWYQQSLDQGLQFLIQYYNGEERAKGNILERFSAQQFPDLHSELNLSSLELGDSALYFCASSVSTGQGFGDTQYFGPGTRLTVL.

The rearrangement joins TRBV20-1 to TRBJ1-1; TRBD1 might be the D (6 bases). The ends were cut back, 6 bases at V and 4 bases at J, with 12 bases in the middle. Per the germline V gene, CDR1 is DFQATT and CDR2 is SNEGSKA (reference sequence). The CDR3 runs to 12 residues. In nucleotides, the CDR3 is TGCAGTGCCGAGGGGGGAAGCACTGAAGCTTTCTTT. It codes for CSAEGGSTEAFF.

This chain connects TRBV5-1 to TRBJ2-1, with D perhaps matching TRBD1 (7 bases). The CDR3 is 16 residues long. The V end lost 3 bases, the J end lost 1 base, and 14 bases lay between the germline ends. Germline V CDR1 and CDR2: SGHRS, YFSETQ. CDR3 sequence: CASSSRQGGSYNEQFF. The CDR3 DNA sequence: TGCGCCAGCAGCTCAAGACAGGGAGGTTCCTACAATGAGCAGTTCTTC.

The genes are TRBV4-1 and TRBJ2-5; D is possibly TRBD1 (6 bases). The CDR3 sequence is 15 residues long. CDR1 and CDR2 from the germline V gene are MGHRA and YSYEKL. The V end lost 4 bases, the J end lost 1 base, and 13 bases lay between the germline ends. As DNA, the CDR3 is TGCGCCAGCAGCCCTGTAAGGGGGACCCAAGAGACCCAGTACTTC. Translating gives CASSPVRGTQETQYF.

This rearrangement joins TRBV9 to TRBJ2-1, with D possibly TRBD2 on 5 matching bases. V was trimmed by 3 bases and J by 1 base, leaving 8 bases between them. Germline V gives CDR1 SGDLS, CDR2 YYNGEE. The CDR3 runs 14 residues. The CDR3 DNA reads TGTGCCAGCAGCGGTCGGGAATCCTACAATGAGCAGTTCTTC. It encodes CASSGRESYNEQFF.

The table lists this clonotype with a count of one. V usage is TRBV12-3 or TRBV12-4 and J usage is TRBJ1-6; D is unclear. Trimming cost V 3 bases and J 2 bases, with 23 bases left between them. The CDR3 sequence is 20 residues long. CDR3 sequence reads: CASSFYLLDPDGPYNSPLHF. As DNA, the CDR3 is TGTGCCAGCAGTTTCTACCTCCTCGATCCTGACGGGCCCTATAATTCACCCCTCCACTTT.

This chain connects TRBV29-1 to TRBJ2-1, with 7 bases that match TRBD1. Looked up from germline, CDR1 is SQVTM and CDR2 is ANQGSEA. The CDR3 consists of 14 residues. The V segment lost 6 bases and the J segment 0 bases; nucleotides outside the gene matches: 5. The CDR3 region is CSVRGTVSYNEQFF. CDR3 in DNA: TGCAGCGTGAGAGGGACAGTCTCCTACAATGAGCAGTTCTTC.

This chain uses TRBV27 with TRBJ2-7, with TRBD1 matching over 7 bases. Looked up from germline, CDR1 is MNHEY and CDR2 is SMNVEV (reference sequence). This CDR3 has 14 amino acids. V lost 2 bases and J lost 6; bases outside the gene matches: 7. CDR3 DNA: TGTGCCAGCAGTTTAGAGGGGGCTTGGGGCGAGCAGTACTTC. This codes for CASSLEGAWGEQYF.

The chain joins TRBV20-1 to TRBJ1-6; D call uncertain. The CDR3 totals 15 residues. Germline lookup yields CDR1 DFQATT and CDR2 SNEGSKA (reference sequence). V lost 6 bases and J 0 bases, leaving 12 bases between the germline ends. This chain's CDR3 is CSAPRELSYNSPLHF. As DNA, the CDR3 is TGCAGTGCCCCGCGGGAGCTCTCCTATAATTCACCCCTCCACTTT.

V usage is TRBV3-1 and J usage is TRBJ2-7; the match to TRBD2 covers 9 bases. Germline V lookup: CDR1 LGHDT, CDR2 YNNKEL (reference sequence). The CDR3 length is 15 residues. V trimming: 1 base; J trimming: 3 bases; junction bases outside the gene matches: 4. The CDR3 protein is CASSQGNSGSYEQYF. Written as DNA, the CDR3 is TGTGCCAGCAGCCAAGGTAATAGCGGGAGCTACGAGCAGTACTTC.

In DNA, the CDR3 is TGCAGCGTCGGAGCACTCCTGGGCATCAATGAGCAGTTCTTC. It yields the protein CSVGALLGINEQFF. The chain carries TRBV29-1 and TRBJ2-1; unclear D gene. The germline V and J ends were trimmed by 6 bases and 6 bases, with 18 bases remaining between them. Germline CDR1 and CDR2: SQVTM and ANQGSEA. CDR3 length equals 14 residues.

The chain is built from TRBV30 and TRBJ2-4; possible D gene TRBD2, 6 bases. Looked up from germline, CDR1 is GTSNPN and CDR2 is SVGIG (reference sequence). The length of the CDR3 is 13 residues. V lost 0 bases and J 5 bases, leaving 8 bases between the germline ends. CDR3 DNA: TGTGCCTGGAGTGTCGGAGGGGAAAACATTCAGTACTTC. Residues: CAWSVGGENIQYF. The whole variable domain, remainder taken from reference TRBV30 and TRBJ2-4, is SQTIHQWPATLVQPVGSPLSLECTVEGTSNPNLYWYRQAAGRGLQLLFYSVGIGQISSEVPQNLSASRPQDRQFILSSKKLLLSDSGFYLCAWSVGGENIQYFGAGTRLSVL.

V and J are TRBV7-2 and TRBJ2-5; D possibly uses TRBD1 or TRBD2 (5 bases each). The CDR3 length is 15 residues. V lost 5 bases and J lost 1, with 14 bases in between. The germline gives CDR1 SGHTA, CDR2 FQGNSA. The CDR3 reads CASSPLRGVQETQYF. CDR3 nucleotides: TGTGCCAGCAGCCCCCTTAGGGGAGTCCAAGAGACCCAGTACTTC.

V and J are TRBV5-4 and TRBJ2-7; possible D gene TRBD2, 6 bases. Germline CDR1 reads SGHNT; CDR2 reads YYREEE (reference sequence). This CDR3 is 13 amino acids long. V gave up 10 bases and J gave up 1 base, with 15 bases separating them. CDR3 coding DNA: TGTGCCCTCCGGAGGGATTGGTCCTACGAGCAGTACTTC. This sequence encodes CALRRDWSYEQYF.

The chain combines TRBV5-4 with TRBJ1-1, with TRBD1 as a possible D gene (5 bases). The CDR3 covers 13 residues. V was trimmed by 1 base and J by 6 bases, leaving 10 bases between them. Per the germline V gene, CDR1 is SGHNT and CDR2 is YYREEE (reference sequence). This chain's CDR3 is CASSLMGRAEAFF. Here the CDR3 DNA reads TGTGCCAGCAGCTTGATGGGGCGCGCTGAAGCTTTCTTT.

The chain uses TRBV7-3 and TRBJ2-1, with 8 positions matching TRBD2. Germline CDR1 and CDR2: SGHTA and FQGTGA. This CDR3 region has 16 residues. V lost 0 bases and J lost 9; bases outside the gene matches: 10. The CDR3 here is CASSLTRRGDIGEQFF. The CDR3 DNA reads as TGTGCCAGCAGCTTAACTAGGCGGGGGGATATCGGTGAGCAGTTCTTC.